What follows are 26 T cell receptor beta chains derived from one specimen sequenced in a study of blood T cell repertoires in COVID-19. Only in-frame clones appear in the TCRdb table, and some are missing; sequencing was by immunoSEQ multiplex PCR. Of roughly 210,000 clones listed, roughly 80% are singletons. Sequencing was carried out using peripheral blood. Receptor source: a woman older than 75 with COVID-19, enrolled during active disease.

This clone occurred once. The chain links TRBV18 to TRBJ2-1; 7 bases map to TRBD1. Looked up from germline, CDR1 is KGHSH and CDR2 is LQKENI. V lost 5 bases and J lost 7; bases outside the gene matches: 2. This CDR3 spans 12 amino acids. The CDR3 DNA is TGTGCCAGCTCAGAACAGGGGAATGAGCAGTTCTTC. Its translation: CASSEQGNEQFF.

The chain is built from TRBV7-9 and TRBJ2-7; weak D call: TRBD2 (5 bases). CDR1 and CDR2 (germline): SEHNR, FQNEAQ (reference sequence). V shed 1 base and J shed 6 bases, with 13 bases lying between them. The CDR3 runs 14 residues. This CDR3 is CASSLGGLRREQYF. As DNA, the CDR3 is TGTGCCAGCAGCTTAGGAGGGTTGAGGCGCGAGCAGTACTTC. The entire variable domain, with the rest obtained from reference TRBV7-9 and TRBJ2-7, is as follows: DTGVSQNPRHKITKRGQNVTFRCDPISEHNRLYWYRQTLGQGPEFLTYFQNEAQLEKSRLLSDRFSAERPKGSFSTLEIQRTEQGDSAMYLCASSLGGLRREQYFGPGTRLTVT.

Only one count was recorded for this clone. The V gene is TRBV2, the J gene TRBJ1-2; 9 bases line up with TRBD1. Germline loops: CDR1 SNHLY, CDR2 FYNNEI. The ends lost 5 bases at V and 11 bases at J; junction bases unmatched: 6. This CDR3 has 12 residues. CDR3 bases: TGTGCCAGCAGTCCCGGGACAGGGCGGTACACCTTC. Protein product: CASSPGTGRYTF.

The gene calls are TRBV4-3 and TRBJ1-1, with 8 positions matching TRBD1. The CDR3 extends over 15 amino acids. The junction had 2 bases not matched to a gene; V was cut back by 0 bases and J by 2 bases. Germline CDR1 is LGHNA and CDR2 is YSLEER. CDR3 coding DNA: TGCGCCAGCAGCCAAGAGACAGGGGACAACACTGAAGCTTTCTTT. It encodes CASSQETGDNTEAFF.

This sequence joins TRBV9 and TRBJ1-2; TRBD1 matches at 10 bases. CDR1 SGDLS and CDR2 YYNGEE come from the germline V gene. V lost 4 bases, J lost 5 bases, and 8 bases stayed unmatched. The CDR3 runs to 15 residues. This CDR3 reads CASSRGTGERYGYTF. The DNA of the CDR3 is TGTGCCAGCAGCCGAGGGACAGGGGAACGGTATGGCTACACCTTC.

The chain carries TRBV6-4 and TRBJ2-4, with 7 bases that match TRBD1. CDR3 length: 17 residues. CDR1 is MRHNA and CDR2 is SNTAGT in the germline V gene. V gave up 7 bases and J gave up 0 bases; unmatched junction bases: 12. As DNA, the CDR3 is TGTGCCAGCACTGAGGGGGCAGGGACCCTAGCCAAAAACATTCAGTACTTC. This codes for CASTEGAGTLAKNIQYF.

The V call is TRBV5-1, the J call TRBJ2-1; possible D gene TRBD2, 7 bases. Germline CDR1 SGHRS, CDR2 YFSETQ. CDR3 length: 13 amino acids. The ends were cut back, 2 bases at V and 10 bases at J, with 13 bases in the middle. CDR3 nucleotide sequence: TGCGCCAGCAGCTTCGAGGGGGAGGGGGAGCAGTTCTTC. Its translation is CASSFEGEGEQFF.

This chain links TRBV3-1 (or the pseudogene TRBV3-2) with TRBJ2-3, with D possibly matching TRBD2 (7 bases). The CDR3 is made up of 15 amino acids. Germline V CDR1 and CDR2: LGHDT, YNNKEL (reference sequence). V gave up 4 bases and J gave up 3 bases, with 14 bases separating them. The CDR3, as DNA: TGTGCCAGCAGCCCAACTGGGGGGGCAACAGATACGCAGTATTTT. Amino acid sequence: CASSPTGGATDTQYF.

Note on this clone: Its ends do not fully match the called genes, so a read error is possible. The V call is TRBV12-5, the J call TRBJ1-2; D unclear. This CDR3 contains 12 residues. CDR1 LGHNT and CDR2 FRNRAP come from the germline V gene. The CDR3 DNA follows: TGTGCTAGTGGTTTGGGCAATCTAGCTGTATCCTTC. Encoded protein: CASGLGNLAVSF. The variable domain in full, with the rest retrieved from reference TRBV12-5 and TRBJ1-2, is DARVTQTPRHKVTEMGQEVTMRCQPILGHNTVFWYRQTMMQGLELLAYFRNRAPLDDSGMPKDRFSAEMPDATLATLKIQPSEPRDSAVYFCASGLGNLAVSFGSGTRLTVV.

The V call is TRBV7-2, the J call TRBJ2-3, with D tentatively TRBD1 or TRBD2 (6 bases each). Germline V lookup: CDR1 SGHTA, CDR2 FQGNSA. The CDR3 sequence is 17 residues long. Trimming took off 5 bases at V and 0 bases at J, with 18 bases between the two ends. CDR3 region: CASSLGGRASSTDTQYF. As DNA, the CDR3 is TGTGCCAGCAGCCTAGGGGGGCGGGCCTCTAGCACAGATACGCAGTATTTT.

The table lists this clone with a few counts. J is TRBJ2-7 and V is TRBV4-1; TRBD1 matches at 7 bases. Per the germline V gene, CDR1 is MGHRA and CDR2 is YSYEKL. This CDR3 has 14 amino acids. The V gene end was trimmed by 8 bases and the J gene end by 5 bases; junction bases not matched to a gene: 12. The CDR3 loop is CASHWQGVGDEQYF. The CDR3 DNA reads TGCGCCAGCCATTGGCAGGGGGTAGGCGACGAGCAGTACTTC.

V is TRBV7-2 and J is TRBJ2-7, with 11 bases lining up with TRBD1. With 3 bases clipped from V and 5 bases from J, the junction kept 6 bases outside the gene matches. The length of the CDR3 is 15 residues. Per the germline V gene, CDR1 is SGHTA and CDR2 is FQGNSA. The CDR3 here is CASSLDRGQFDEQYF. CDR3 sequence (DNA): TGTGCCAGCAGCTTGGACAGGGGGCAGTTTGACGAGCAGTACTTC.

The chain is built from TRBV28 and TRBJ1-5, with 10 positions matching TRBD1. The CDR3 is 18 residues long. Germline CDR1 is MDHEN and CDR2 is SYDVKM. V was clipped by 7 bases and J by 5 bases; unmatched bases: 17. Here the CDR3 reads CASIFDKRDRGFDQPQHF. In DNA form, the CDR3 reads TGTGCCAGCATTTTTGATAAACGGGACAGGGGATTCGATCAGCCCCAGCATTTT.

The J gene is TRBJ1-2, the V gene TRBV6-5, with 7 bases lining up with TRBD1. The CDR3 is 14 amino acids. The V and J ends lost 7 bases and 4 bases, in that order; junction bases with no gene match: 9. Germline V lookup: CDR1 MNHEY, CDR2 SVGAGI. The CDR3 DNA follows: TGTGCCAGCAATATCGCAGGGGGGACCTATGGCTACACCTTC. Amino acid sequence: CASNIAGGTYGYTF.

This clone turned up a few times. CDR3 sequence: CARTGAWTGELFF. As DNA, the CDR3 is TGTGCCCGGACAGGGGCCTGGACCGGGGAGCTGTTTTTT. The chain carries TRBV6-5 and TRBJ2-2; 9 nucleotides agree with TRBD1. V was clipped by 11 bases and J by 5 bases; unmatched bases: 6. The CDR3 length is 13 residues. Germline values: CDR1 MNHEY, CDR2 SVGAGI.

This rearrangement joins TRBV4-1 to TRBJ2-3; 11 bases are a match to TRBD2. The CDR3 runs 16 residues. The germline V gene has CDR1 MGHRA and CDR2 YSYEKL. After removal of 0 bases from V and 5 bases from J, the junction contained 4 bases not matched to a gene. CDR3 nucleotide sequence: TGCGCCAGCAGCCAAGAACTAGCGGGGGTGGGAGATACGCAGTATTTT. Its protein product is CASSQELAGVGDTQYF.

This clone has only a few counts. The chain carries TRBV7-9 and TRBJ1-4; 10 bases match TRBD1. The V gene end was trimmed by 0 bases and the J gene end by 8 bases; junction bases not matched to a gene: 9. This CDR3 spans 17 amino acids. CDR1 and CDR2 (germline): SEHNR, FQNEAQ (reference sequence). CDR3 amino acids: CASSLARTGTGEEKLFF. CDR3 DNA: TGTGCCAGCAGCTTAGCGCGGACCGGGACAGGGGAAGAAAAACTGTTTTTT.

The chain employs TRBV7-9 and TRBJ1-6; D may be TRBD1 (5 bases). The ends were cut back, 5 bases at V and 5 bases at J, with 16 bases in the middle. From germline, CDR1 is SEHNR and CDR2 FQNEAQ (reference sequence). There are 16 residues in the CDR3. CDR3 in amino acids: CASSPLLGQNNSPLHF. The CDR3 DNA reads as TGTGCCAGCAGCCCCCTGCTGGGGCAGAATAATTCACCCCTCCACTTT. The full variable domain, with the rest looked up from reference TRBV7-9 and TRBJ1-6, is DTGVSQNPRHKITKRGQNVTFRCDPISEHNRLYWYRQTLGQGPEFLTYFQNEAQLEKSRLLSDRFSAERPKGSFSTLEIQRTEQGDSAMYLCASSPLLGQNNSPLHFGNGTRLTVT.

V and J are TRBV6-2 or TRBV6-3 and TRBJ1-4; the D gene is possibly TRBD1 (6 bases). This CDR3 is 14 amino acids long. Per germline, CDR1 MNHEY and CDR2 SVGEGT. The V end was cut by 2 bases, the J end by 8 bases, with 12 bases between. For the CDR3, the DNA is TGTGCCAGCAGTTACCGAGGGGGAACGGAAAAACTGTTTTTT. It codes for CASSYRGGTEKLFF.

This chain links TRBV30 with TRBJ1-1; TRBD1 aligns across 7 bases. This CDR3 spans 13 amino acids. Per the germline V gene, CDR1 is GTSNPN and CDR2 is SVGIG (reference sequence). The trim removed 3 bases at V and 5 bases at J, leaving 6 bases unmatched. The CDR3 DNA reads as TGTGCCTGGAGCGATCAACAGGGGACTGAAGCTTTCTTT. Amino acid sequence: CAWSDQQGTEAFF.

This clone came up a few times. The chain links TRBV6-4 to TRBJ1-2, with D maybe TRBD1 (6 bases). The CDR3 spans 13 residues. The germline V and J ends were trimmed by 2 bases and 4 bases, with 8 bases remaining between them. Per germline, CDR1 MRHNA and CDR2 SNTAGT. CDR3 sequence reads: CASSDGGAYGYTF. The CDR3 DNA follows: TGTGCCAGCAGTGACGGGGGCGCCTATGGCTACACCTTC.

The CDR3 reads CASTRLAGGTDTQYF. CDR3 sequence (DNA): TGTGCCAGCACCCGACTAGCGGGGGGTACAGATACGCAGTATTTT. The chain uses TRBV6-5 and TRBJ2-3, with 13 nucleotides matching TRBD2. Germline V lookup: CDR1 MNHEY, CDR2 SVGAGI. CDR3 size: 15 residues. The ends lost 7 bases at V and 3 bases at J; junction bases unmatched: 4.

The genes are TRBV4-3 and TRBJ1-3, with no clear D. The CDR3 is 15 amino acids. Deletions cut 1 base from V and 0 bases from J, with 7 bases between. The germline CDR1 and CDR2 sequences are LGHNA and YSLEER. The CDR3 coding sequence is TGCGCCAGCAGCCAAGCGGTAAACTCTGGAAACACCATATATTTT. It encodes CASSQAVNSGNTIYF.

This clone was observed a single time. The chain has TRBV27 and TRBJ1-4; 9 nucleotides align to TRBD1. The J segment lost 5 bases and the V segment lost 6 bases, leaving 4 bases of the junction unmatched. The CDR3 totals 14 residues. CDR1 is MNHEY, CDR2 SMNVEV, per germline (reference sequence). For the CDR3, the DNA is TGTGCCAGCAGCCCGGACAGGGGAAATGAAAAACTGTTTTTT. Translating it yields CASSPDRGNEKLFF. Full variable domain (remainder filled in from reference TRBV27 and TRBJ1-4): EAQVTQNPRYLITVTGKKLTVTCSQNMNHEYMSWYRQDPGLGLRQIYYSMNVEVTDKGDVPEGYKVSRKEKRNFPLILESPSPNQTSLYFCASSPDRGNEKLFFGSGTQLSVL.

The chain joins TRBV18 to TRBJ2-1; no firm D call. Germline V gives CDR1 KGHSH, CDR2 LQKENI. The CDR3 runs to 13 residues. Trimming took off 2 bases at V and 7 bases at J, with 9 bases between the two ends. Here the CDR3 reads CASSPNSENEQFF. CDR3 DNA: TGTGCCAGCTCACCAAATTCAGAAAATGAGCAGTTCTTC.

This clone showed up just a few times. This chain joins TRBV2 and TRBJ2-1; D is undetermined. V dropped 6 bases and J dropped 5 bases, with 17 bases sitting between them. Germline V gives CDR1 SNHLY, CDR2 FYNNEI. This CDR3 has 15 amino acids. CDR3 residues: CASSDKAQSNNEQFF. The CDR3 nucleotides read TGTGCCAGCAGCGACAAGGCCCAATCGAACAATGAGCAGTTCTTC.